Below, one T cell receptor (beta chain) is given with its context. Its antigen remains unidentified. This CDR3 region has 13 residues. With 6 bases removed from V and 1 base from J, the gap between germline ends came to 9 bases. Germline V gene sequence: CDR1 SEHNR, CDR2 FQNEAQ (reference sequence). These data are taken from a study of CD8 T cells in Susac syndrome. Study results and limitations: The study conceded that relatively few individuals underwent its TCR sequencing and HLA analysis.

Random-hexamer reverse transcription was applied to roughly 0.5 to 1 ug RNA. Amplification of TCR beta CDR3 spanned 54 Vbeta and 13 Jbeta via immunoSEQ multiplex PCR. In TCRdb, the immunoSEQ multiplex PCR reads were re-called with MiXCR into one record per CDR3 protein. The sample carries roughly 200,000 distinct CDR3 sequences, approximately 94% recorded once. The chain carries TRBV7-9 and TRBJ1-1, with a tentative D call TRBD1 (6 bases). The sequence derives from a human donor in good health. The source material was CD4+ T cells from PBMCs. CDR3 sequence reads: CASSSGANTEAFF. The CDR3 DNA sequence: TGTGCCAGCAGTTCAGGGGCGAACACTGAAGCTTTCTTT.